Included here is one T cell receptor (beta chain) sequence, with context. The data stem from a study of blood T cell repertoires in COVID-19. Produced via immunoSEQ multiplex PCR; TCRdb's table is partial and in-frame only. The data contain 200,000 or so clones, 88% of them singletons. The CDR3 is 15 residues long. The V segment lost 5 bases and the J segment 4 bases; nucleotides outside the gene matches: 7. The V gene's germline CDR1 is PRHDT and CDR2 FYEKMQ (reference sequence). This TCR was recovered from a man in his 70s with active or convalescent COVID-19. The V call is TRBV13, the J call TRBJ2-5, with 10 positions matching TRBD2. The sample comprised peripheral blood. The CDR3 spells CASSQLAGGAETQYF. The CDR3 DNA reads as TGTGCCAGCAGCCAATTAGCGGGAGGAGCAGAGACCCAGTACTTC.